A single sample is the source of the 9 T cell receptor beta chains below, sequenced in a study of blood T cell repertoires in COVID-19. Repertoires were generated with immunoSEQ multiplex PCR, while TCRdb's copy carries only in-frame clones and drops some. The table includes approximately 70,000 clones, around 79% detected once. Input material: peripheral blood. The receptors originated from a woman older than 75 with active or convalescent COVID-19.

V and J are TRBV6-5 and TRBJ1-2, with unresolved D. CDR3 size: 14 residues. Trimming removed 0 bases at V and 2 bases at J, with 7 bases between. CDR1 MNHEY and CDR2 SVGAGI come from the germline V gene. CDR3 in DNA: TGTGCCAGCAGTTACTCTCGGGGAAACTATGGCTACACCTTC. Its translation is CASSYSRGNYGYTF.

This chain uses TRBV28 with TRBJ1-3, with D hard to call. This CDR3 contains 16 residues. The V end lost 3 bases, the J end lost 0 bases, and 12 bases lay between the germline ends. CDR1 MDHEN and CDR2 SYDVKM come from the germline V gene. CDR3 amino acids: CASSLMSGLSGNTIYF. The CDR3 DNA reads TGTGCCAGCAGTTTGATGTCAGGACTCTCTGGAAACACCATATATTTT.

In its sample, this clone was seen a few times. The DNA for the CDR3 is TGTGCCACCAGTGGAACAGGGGCTCTCTCTGGGGCCAACGTCCTGACTTTC. Translation: CATSGTGALSGANVLTF. The chain joins TRBV24-1 to TRBJ2-6, with 7 nucleotides matching TRBD1. CDR3 size: 17 residues. The V segment lost 5 bases and the J segment 0 bases; nucleotides outside the gene matches: 6. Germline V lookup: CDR1 KGHDR, CDR2 SFDVKD.

This clone was observed a handful of times. The rearrangement joins TRBV5-4 to TRBJ2-5, with D possibly being TRBD2 (6 bases). This CDR3 has 15 amino acids. CDR1 SGHNT and CDR2 YYREEE come from the germline V gene (reference sequence). V gave up 4 bases and J gave up 5 bases, with 18 bases separating them. The CDR3 DNA sequence: TGTGCCAGCAGCAATGTGGGGACTCCGAGGGAGACCCAGTACTTC. It yields the protein CASSNVGTPRETQYF.

The V and J genes are TRBV18 and TRBJ1-5; D perhaps matches TRBD1 (5 bases). CDR1 and CDR2 (germline): KGHSH, LQKENI. CDR3 size: 15 residues. Trimming shortened V by 6 bases and J by 0 bases, and 12 bases separated the two germline ends. CDR3 sequence reads: CASSPETVSNQPQHF. CDR3 DNA: TGTGCCAGCTCCCCCGAGACAGTTAGCAATCAGCCCCAGCATTTT.

The chain couples TRBV5-8 to TRBJ2-1; 10 positions agree with TRBD1. With V trimmed by 2 bases and J by 3 bases, 5 bases remained unmatched. This CDR3 comprises 16 residues. The germline V gene encodes CDR1 SGHTS and CDR2 YDEGEE. The CDR3 bases are TGTGCCAGCAGCTTACCGGGACAGGGGAACTACAATGAGCAGTTCTTC. Amino acid sequence: CASSLPGQGNYNEQFF.

The chain has TRBV19 and TRBJ2-1, with 7 bases that match TRBD2. Germline V gene sequence: CDR1 LNHDA, CDR2 SQIVND (reference sequence). The CDR3 spans 18 residues. V gave up 1 base and J gave up 0 bases; unmatched junction bases: 9. CDR3 region: CASSIGGGGSSSYNEQFF. For the CDR3, the DNA is TGTGCCAGTAGTATAGGGGGCGGGGGTAGCAGCTCCTACAATGAGCAGTTCTTC. The entire variable domain, with the rest obtained from reference TRBV19 and TRBJ2-1, is as follows: DGGITQSPKYLFRKEGQNVTLSCEQNLNHDAMYWYRQDPGQGLRLIYYSQIVNDFQKGDIAEGYSVSREKKESFPLTVTSAQKNPTAFYLCASSIGGGGSSSYNEQFFGPGTRLTVL.

The chain employs TRBV15 and TRBJ2-7; 8 bases map to TRBD1. Germline V gene data show CDR1 as LNHNV and CDR2 as YYDKDF (reference sequence). V dropped 3 bases and J dropped 2; count of bases not matched to a gene: 9. This CDR3 spans 16 amino acids. Here the CDR3 reads CATSRDRVTITYEQYF. The CDR3 DNA follows: TGTGCCACCAGCAGGGACAGGGTCACAATCACCTACGAGCAGTACTTC.

The chain recombines TRBV28 with TRBJ2-7; D might be TRBD2 (6 bases). The CDR3 is 16 amino acids. The germline V gene encodes CDR1 MDHEN and CDR2 SYDVKM. V gave up 2 bases and J gave up 0 bases, with 14 bases separating them. This CDR3 reads CASSLGGTRGSYEQYF. CDR3 sequence (DNA): TGTGCCAGCAGTTTAGGAGGGACCCGCGGCTCCTACGAGCAGTACTTC.